This T cell receptor (beta chain) derives from a study of PD-1 blockade in classical Hodgkin lymphoma. About the research overall: Nivolumab 3 mg/kg was given intravenously every 2 weeks.

In its sample, this clone was seen once. Its cognate antigen is unknown. After autologous stem cell transplantation all patients relapsed, and prior brentuximab vedotin exposure differed between cohorts. Overall study findings and caveats: Reported findings placed baseline TCR diversity lower in newly diagnosed patients (compared with healthy donors). For complete responders, baseline diversity was comparable to that of newly diagnosed patients. Among the patients, those starting nivolumab under 1 year after ASCT were excluded.

Per germline, CDR1 LNHDA and CDR2 SQIVND (reference sequence). CDR3 length equals 14 residues. V shed 3 bases and J shed 1 base, with 9 bases lying between them. Measured with immunoSEQ multiplex PCR; TCRdb has only the in-frame clones, and not every one. The data show approximately 41,000 clones, with approximately 90% seen just once and 5.5% to 6.5% held by the top ten. This chain joins TRBV19 and TRBJ2-5; the D gene is possibly TRBD2 (5 bases). This sequence originates from a human donor with classical Hodgkin lymphoma. The input for sequencing was peripheral blood mononuclear cells (PBMCs), taken before the second cycle of nivolumab. Here the CDR3 reads CASSIGGFQETQYF. The CDR3 DNA reads as TGTGCCAGTAGTATCGGCGGGTTCCAAGAGACCCAGTACTTC.